A selection of T cell receptor beta chains follows, all from one sample in a study of TIL therapy for anti-PD-1-resistant metastatic lung cancer. The method was immunoSEQ multiplex PCR; TCRdb's version includes in-frame clones alone and lacks a portion of them. The table lists about 32,000 clones, just under 75% of them singletons. The sample was blood, taken at baseline. These receptors were obtained from a woman aged 30 to 85 with non-small cell lung cancer. Each CDR3 is given with its conserved first and last residue. A D gene is named only where the DNA matches it firmly. Clone size is stated in some rows and not others, as once, few, many or a class when expanded.

clone_size: -
d_call: -
v_call: TRBV6-6
j_call: TRBJ1-1
cdr3_aa: CASSGLNTEAFF
cdr3_nt: TGTGCCAGCAGTGGTTTGAACACTGAAGCTTTCTTT

clone_size: -
d_call: -
v_call: TRBV6-5
j_call: TRBJ2-1
cdr3_aa: CASSYGPRTYNEQFF
cdr3_nt: TGTGCCAGCAGTTACGGACCCCGAACCTACAATGAGCAGTTCTTC

clone_size: -
d_call: TRBD1
v_call: TRBV7-8
j_call: TRBJ2-5
cdr3_aa: CASSERRTGTGTQYF
cdr3_nt: TGTGCCAGCAGCGAACGACGGACAGGGACAGGGACCCAGTACTTC

clone_size: -
d_call: -
v_call: TRBV7-9
j_call: TRBJ2-1
cdr3_aa: CASSPRLGEQFF
cdr3_nt: TGTGCCAGCAGCCCAAGACTAGGAGAGCAGTTCTTC

clone_size: -
d_call: -
v_call: TRBV18
j_call: TRBJ1-5
cdr3_aa: CASSREFSGAGNQPQHF
cdr3_nt: TGTGCCAGCTCACGAGAGTTCTCGGGGGCTGGCAATCAGCCCCAGCATTTT

clone_size: -
d_call: TRBD1
v_call: TRBV29-1
j_call: TRBJ2-2
cdr3_aa: CSVEQGAGGELFF
cdr3_nt: TGCAGCGTTGAACAGGGGGCCGGCGGGGAGCTGTTTTTT

clone_size: -
d_call: -
v_call: TRBV20-1
j_call: TRBJ1-2
cdr3_aa: CSARYGYTF
cdr3_nt: TGCAGTGCTAGATACGGCTACACCTTC

clone_size: -
d_call: -
v_call: TRBV7-6
j_call: TRBJ2-3
cdr3_aa: CASSLVEGVYKDTQYF
cdr3_nt: TGTGCCAGCAGCTTAGTGGAGGGAGTATATAAAGATACGCAGTATTTT

clone_size: -
d_call: TRBD2
v_call: TRBV2
j_call: TRBJ2-7
cdr3_aa: CASSSPSGRPSRYEQYF
cdr3_nt: TGTGCCAGCAGTTCCCCCAGCGGGAGGCCCTCACGTTACGAGCAGTACTTC

clone_size: -
d_call: -
v_call: TRBV19
j_call: TRBJ2-5
cdr3_aa: CASSMIGGETQYF
cdr3_nt: TGTGCCAGTAGTATGATTGGGGGGGAGACCCAGTACTTC

clone_size: -
d_call: -
v_call: TRBV5-6
j_call: TRBJ1-2
cdr3_aa: CASSEQLRTGTYGYTF
cdr3_nt: TGTGCCAGCAGCGAGCAACTTCGGACGGGCACCTATGGCTACACCTTC

clone_size: -
d_call: TRBD2
v_call: TRBV4-2
j_call: TRBJ2-1
cdr3_aa: CASSQGGKGLAGINEQFF
cdr3_nt: TGTGCCAGCAGCCAAGGAGGGAAGGGACTAGCGGGAATCAATGAGCAGTTCTTC

clone_size: -
d_call: TRBD2
v_call: TRBV7-9
j_call: TRBJ2-1
cdr3_aa: CASSRPSGRANEQFF
cdr3_nt: TGTGCCAGCAGCAGGCCTAGCGGGAGGGCCAATGAGCAGTTCTTC

clone_size: -
d_call: TRBD1
v_call: TRBV7-2
j_call: TRBJ2-1
cdr3_aa: CASSLVRTGFSYNEQFF
cdr3_nt: TGTGCCAGCAGCTTAGTTAGGACAGGGTTCTCCTACAATGAGCAGTTCTTC

clone_size: once
d_call: TRBD1
v_call: TRBV4-1
j_call: TRBJ2-7
cdr3_aa: CASSQDPGGNYEQYF
cdr3_nt: TGCGCCAGCAGCCAAGATCCAGGGGGAAACTACGAGCAGTACTTC

clone_size: -
d_call: TRBD2
v_call: TRBV11-2
j_call: TRBJ2-1
cdr3_aa: CASSPRGTSGTLYNEQFF
cdr3_nt: TGTGCCAGCAGCCCAAGGGGGACTAGCGGGACCCTCTACAATGAGCAGTTCTTC

clone_size: -
d_call: -
v_call: TRBV25-1
j_call: TRBJ2-1
cdr3_aa: CASSASDNEQFF
cdr3_nt: TGTGCCAGCAGTGCGTCAGACAATGAGCAGTTCTTC

clone_size: few
d_call: -
v_call: TRBV5-4
j_call: TRBJ1-1
cdr3_aa: CASSWDDAEAFF
cdr3_nt: TGTGCCAGCAGCTGGGACGATGCTGAAGCTTTCTTT

clone_size: -
d_call: TRBD2
v_call: TRBV28
j_call: TRBJ2-7
cdr3_aa: CASSDPRGGSMYEQYF
cdr3_nt: TGTGCCAGCAGTGACCCCCGGGGCGGGAGTATGTACGAGCAGTACTTC

clone_size: -
d_call: -
v_call: TRBV6-5
j_call: TRBJ2-2
cdr3_aa: CASIIGGAGELFF
cdr3_nt: TGTGCCAGCATAATAGGGGGGGCCGGGGAGCTGTTTTTT

clone_size: -
d_call: -
v_call: TRBV7-9
j_call: TRBJ2-5
cdr3_aa: CASSLNQETQYF
cdr3_nt: TGTGCCAGCAGCTTAAACCAAGAGACCCAGTACTTC

clone_size: -
d_call: -
v_call: TRBV29-1
j_call: TRBJ1-1
cdr3_aa: CSVDGPRGTEAFF
cdr3_nt: TGCAGCGTTGATGGACCCCGGGGCACTGAAGCTTTCTTT

clone_size: -
d_call: TRBD1
v_call: TRBV15
j_call: TRBJ1-6
cdr3_aa: CATSRDRGYNSPLHF
cdr3_nt: TGTGCCACCAGTCGGGACAGGGGGTATAATTCACCCCTCCACTTT

clone_size: -
d_call: TRBD1
v_call: TRBV10-3
j_call: TRBJ2-7
cdr3_aa: CAISPEDRELYEQYF
cdr3_nt: TGTGCCATCAGTCCAGAAGACAGGGAACTCTACGAGCAGTACTTC

clone_size: -
d_call: -
v_call: TRBV5-4
j_call: TRBJ1-5
cdr3_aa: CASSQQGRGQPQHF
cdr3_nt: TGTGCCAGCAGCCAACAGGGAAGAGGGCAGCCCCAGCATTTT

clone_size: -
d_call: TRBD2
v_call: TRBV2
j_call: TRBJ2-1
cdr3_aa: CASSVERETLGNEQFF
cdr3_nt: TGTGCCAGCAGTGTTGAGCGGGAGACCCTCGGCAATGAGCAGTTCTTC

clone_size: few
d_call: -
v_call: TRBV9
j_call: TRBJ1-2
cdr3_aa: CASSVAGGGYGYTF
cdr3_nt: TGTGCCAGCAGCGTAGCCGGCGGGGGTTACGGCTACACCTTC

clone_size: -
d_call: -
v_call: TRBV7-2
j_call: TRBJ2-1
cdr3_aa: CASSSIDSVGRDEQFF
cdr3_nt: TGTGCCAGCAGCTCTATCGACTCCGTGGGGCGCGATGAGCAGTTCTTC

clone_size: -
d_call: TRBD2
v_call: TRBV25-1
j_call: TRBJ2-1
cdr3_aa: CASKGTSGNNEQFF
cdr3_nt: TGTGCCAGCAAAGGGACTAGCGGGAACAATGAGCAGTTCTTC

clone_size: -
d_call: TRBD2
v_call: TRBV25-1
j_call: TRBJ2-3
cdr3_aa: CASSEGLAGPVDTQYF
cdr3_nt: TGTGCCAGCAGCGAGGGACTAGCGGGTCCTGTAGATACGCAGTATTTT

clone_size: once
d_call: -
v_call: TRBV21-1
j_call: TRBJ2-7
cdr3_aa: CASSKGFYEQYF
cdr3_nt: TGTGCCAGCAGCAAAGGGTTCTACGAGCAGTACTTC

clone_size: once
d_call: -
v_call: TRBV7-2
j_call: TRBJ2-7
cdr3_aa: CASSFDGAGSAYEQYF
cdr3_nt: TGTGCCAGCAGCTTCGATGGGGCGGGTTCTGCCTACGAGCAGTACTTC

clone_size: -
d_call: -
v_call: TRBV5-6
j_call: TRBJ2-1
cdr3_aa: CASSPGLLEYNEQFF
cdr3_nt: TGTGCCAGCAGCCCAGGTTTGTTGGAGTACAATGAGCAGTTCTTC

clone_size: -
d_call: -
v_call: TRBV11-2
j_call: TRBJ2-5
cdr3_aa: CASSLRTVESETQYF
cdr3_nt: TGTGCCAGCAGCTTACGGACTGTCGAGTCGGAGACCCAGTACTTC

clone_size: -
d_call: -
v_call: TRBV30
j_call: TRBJ1-6
cdr3_aa: CAWTDNNSPLHF
cdr3_nt: TGTGCCTGGACTGATAATAATTCACCCCTCCACTTT

clone_size: -
d_call: -
v_call: TRBV27
j_call: TRBJ2-3
cdr3_aa: CASKPRGSTDTQYF
cdr3_nt: TGTGCCAGCAAACCTCGGGGCAGCACAGATACGCAGTATTTT

clone_size: few
d_call: -
v_call: TRBV7-9
j_call: TRBJ1-1
cdr3_aa: CASRRGGSEAFF
cdr3_nt: TGTGCCAGCAGAAGAGGGGGGTCTGAAGCTTTCTTT

clone_size: -
d_call: TRBD2
v_call: TRBV2
j_call: TRBJ2-2
cdr3_aa: CASSLAGGENTGELFF
cdr3_nt: TGTGCCAGCAGCCTAGCGGGAGGGGAGAACACCGGGGAGCTGTTTTTT

clone_size: -
d_call: TRBD2
v_call: TRBV19
j_call: TRBJ2-1
cdr3_aa: CASSIDLASGHYNEQFF
cdr3_nt: TGTGCCAGTAGTATAGATTTAGCTAGCGGGCACTACAATGAGCAGTTCTTC

clone_size: -
d_call: -
v_call: TRBV6-6
j_call: TRBJ1-3
cdr3_aa: CASSGRSLSGNTIYF
cdr3_nt: TGTGCCAGCAGTGGTCGATCTTTATCTGGAAACACCATATATTTT

clone_size: -
d_call: TRBD2
v_call: TRBV15
j_call: TRBJ2-1
cdr3_aa: CATSSLGTRGFNEQFF
cdr3_nt: TGTGCCACCAGCAGTCTCGGGACTAGGGGTTTCAATGAGCAGTTCTTC